The TCR beta chain under discussion was sequenced for a study of T cell responses to AZD1222 COVID-19 vaccine. The CDR3 runs to 14 residues. The germline V gene has CDR1 SGHRS and CDR2 YFSETQ. The trim removed 4 bases at V and 8 bases at J, leaving 10 bases unmatched. Sequencing used immunoSEQ multiplex PCR; TCRdb keeps in-frame clones, though not all of them. The data hold 60,000 to 80,000 clones, with around 80% observed a single time. Sample: peripheral blood, taken 28 days after the second AZD1222 dose. The chain carries TRBV5-1 and TRBJ1-1; 8 nucleotides agree with TRBD1. This receptor was identified in an adult who received the AZD1222 COVID-19 vaccine. The CDR3 DNA sequence: TGCGCCAGCAGCGCGCTCGACAGGGGCCCGGAAGCTTTCTTT. Its translation: CASSALDRGPEAFF. The complete variable domain, with remaining parts taken from reference TRBV5-1 and TRBJ1-1, reads KAGVTQTPRYLIKTRGQQVTLSCSPISGHRSVSWYQQTPGQGLQFLFEYFSETQRNKGNFPGRFSGRQFSNSRSEMNVSTLELGDSALYLCASSALDRGPEAFFGQGTRLTVV.